The text below deals with one T cell receptor beta chain. This clonotype turned up a few times. This clone's antigen is unknown. Qualities for individual bases were not recorded, and no much larger clone is one base off. CDR1 and CDR2 are read off the germline V gene as LGHNA and YNFKEQ. V is reduced by 3 bases and J by 12 bases, leaving a spacing of 20 bases between them. From the cysteine up to the phenylalanine, the CDR3 has a length of 14 residues. The only DNA kept is the CDR3, 42 bases in frame from the first base. Ophthalmopathy patients had moderately to severely active disease, with a Clinical Activity Score of 3 or more, a NOSPECS grade of 4 or more, and a disease duration of less than 3 months. Patients with uncontrolled infections, other autoimmune diseases, pregnancy or lactation were excluded. Diagnoses were established on the basis of clinical symptoms, serum thyroxine and TRAb, thyroid ultrasound, and orbital computed tomography. Ficoll-Paque density gradient centrifugation was used to isolate PBMCs from around 10 ml of fresh peripheral blood. Total RNA was extracted using Trizol reagent, and RNA quality was assessed on an Agilent 2100 Bioanalyzer.

The data originate from a study of T cells in Graves' hyperthyroidism and ophthalmopathy (dated by TCRdb to the late 2010s). With respect to the entire study: Peripheral blood was collected at initial diagnosis, before any treatment. A discovery cohort of about a hundred patients, approximately 44 with Graves' ophthalmopathy and roughly 59 with stable Graves' hyperthyroidism, was used to find distinguishing TCR V-J signatures. Whether ophthalmopathy could be predicted prospectively was tested in an independent validation cohort made up of approximately 19 hyperthyroidism patients plus 17 patients who later progressed to ophthalmopathy. The roughly 90 discovery patients were divided at random into training and test sets in a 7:3 ratio. In addition, the study compared T-cell repertoires in thyroid tissue and in blood from roughly six Graves' hyperthyroidism patients. Following sampling, methimazole starting at 30 mg daily was given to hyperthyroidism patients, and high-dose intravenous methylprednisolone was given to ophthalmopathy patients. TCR Vbeta CDR3 sequencing of 135 peripheral blood samples (roughly 43 ophthalmopathy, 75 hyperthyroidism and roughly 17 progressor patients) is reported in the paper. Overall results and qualifications from the work: In validation, progression to ophthalmopathy was predicted by the model with approximately 67% sensitivity and 72.22% specificity, a median of roughly six months before onset. Most expanded thyroid clonotypes (frequency above 0.001) were also found in blood, which suggests that blood repertoires may mirror thyroid immune responses. A model built on a 13 V-J signature distinguished ophthalmopathy from stable hyperthyroidism, reaching 85% to 90% sensitivity and 81.08% specificity in cross-validation and 80%/75% in testing. No statistical method was used to set the sample size in advance, and investigators knew the group allocation.

The TCR beta CDR3 regions were amplified from the RNA transcripts. For the first round of RT-PCR on the TCR CDR3, the HTBI primer set was used together with the Qiagen OneStep RT-PCR kit. Libraries were constructed in a second round of multiplex PCR, after which size selection and purification were carried out. The libraries were sequenced on an Illumina HiSeq2000 using paired-end 100 bp reads. Regarding the original processing steps: SOAPnuke was used to process the raw data, with reads discarded if the reads contained adapters or uncalled bases, had a mean Phred below 15, or lacked an exact constant-primer or identifier match. COPE v1.2.5 was used to merge the high-quality paired reads, and each unique nucleotide sequence was defined as a clonotype. MiTCR v1.1 was used to align the clonotypes against IMGT TRBV, TRBD and TRBJ reference segments. Analysis was restricted to V-J combinations with a frequency above 0.0001, which covered roughly 99% of repertoires. A TCS score was defined as the ratio of F50 (clonal expansion) to E x V (chaos), with BLOSUM62-based TCRdist applied between CDR3 peptides within each V-J. Welch's t-statistics and random forest reduced around 510 V-J features to about 13, which were used in a naive Bayes classifier (R e1071). Starting from the raw public reads, TCRdb applied fastp trimming at Q25, assembled clones with MiXCR and retained in-frame beta chains. Entries are consolidated by CDR3 protein sequence, retaining the most common genes and DNA. The V and J calls and clone size are TCRdb's, not the authors'. The sample has about 400,000 distinct CDR3 sequences on record, around 13% of them singletons. The leading ten clones occupy roughly 21% of the sample.

The sample consisted of blood. This chain joins TRBV4-2 to TRBJ1-1; the D gene lacks a confident call. The TCR comes from a woman younger than 45 with Graves' ophthalmopathy. The sequence in DNA is TGTGCCAGCAGCCAGGAGTGGGCGCCAGGCGGACCTTTCTTT. Its coded protein is CASSQEWAPGGPFF.